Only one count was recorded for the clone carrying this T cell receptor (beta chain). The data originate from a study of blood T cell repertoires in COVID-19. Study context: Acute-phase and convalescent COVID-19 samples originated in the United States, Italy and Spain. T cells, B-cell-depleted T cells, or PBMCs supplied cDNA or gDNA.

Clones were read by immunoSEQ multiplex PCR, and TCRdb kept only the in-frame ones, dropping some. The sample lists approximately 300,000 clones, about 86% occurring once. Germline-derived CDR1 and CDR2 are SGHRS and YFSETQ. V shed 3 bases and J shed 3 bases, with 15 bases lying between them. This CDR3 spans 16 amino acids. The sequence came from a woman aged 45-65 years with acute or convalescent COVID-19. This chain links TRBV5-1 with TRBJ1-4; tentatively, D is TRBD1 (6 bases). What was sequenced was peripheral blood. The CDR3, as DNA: TGCGCCAGCAGCTCGGACAGCCCGACCTCTAATGAAAAACTGTTTTTT. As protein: CASSSDSPTSNEKLFF.